Below, 10 T cell receptor beta chains from the same sample are listed, as sequenced in a study of OX40 agonist ivuxolimab in advanced cancers. Profiling relied on immunoSEQ multiplex PCR, and the TCRdb table lists in-frame clones only, not all of them. The sample lists around 140,000 clones, about 92% occurring once. Sequencing used CD4+ or CD8+ T cells sorted from blood, obtained in a trial of the OX40 agonist ivuxolimab. The receptor set was obtained from an adult with an advanced solid tumor such as melanoma, head and neck, liver or kidney cancer.

The rearrangement links TRBV5-8 to TRBJ2-5; D uncertain. Trimming cost V 2 bases and J 2 bases, with 10 bases left between them. Germline V gene lookup returns CDR1 SGHTS and CDR2 YDEGEE. The CDR3 loop spans 14 amino acids. CDR3 sequence reads: CASSFSSVQETQYF. In DNA form, the CDR3 reads TGTGCCAGCAGCTTCTCCAGCGTTCAAGAGACCCAGTACTTC.

This sequence joins TRBV5-1 and TRBJ2-3; 7 positions match TRBD2. This CDR3 has 16 residues. Trimming took 0 bases from V and 3 from J; bases not matched to a gene: 7. Looked up from germline, CDR1 is SGHRS and CDR2 is YFSETQ. CDR3 in DNA: TGCGCCAGCAGCTTGGGGTCCGGCGGGAGAACAGATACGCAGTATTTT. It yields the protein CASSLGSGGRTDTQYF.

The rearrangement joins TRBV29-1 to TRBJ1-5; D gene uncertain. The CDR3 consists of 13 residues. The V gene lost 5 bases and the J gene lost 2 bases, with 10 bases spanning the gap. Germline CDR1 is SQVTM and CDR2 is ANQGSEA. Here the CDR3 DNA reads TGCAGCGTTCAAGCGGTTGGCAATCAGCCCCAGCATTTT. This sequence encodes CSVQAVGNQPQHF.

Comment on this clone: The conserved phenylalanine or tryptophan normally closing the CDR3 is absent here, so this likely arose from a read error. The chain links TRBV7-9 to TRBJ1-2; D is perhaps TRBD1 (5 bases). From germline, CDR1 is SEHNR and CDR2 FQNEAQ (reference sequence). Deletions cut 1 base from V and 2 bases from J, with 14 bases between. The CDR3 is 16 amino acids. The CDR3 nucleotides are TGTGCCAGCAGCTTAGGTCAGACCCAGGGCAACTATGGCTACACCCTC. This gives the protein CASSLGQTQGNYGYTL.

The rearrangement joins TRBV10-2 to TRBJ1-6; possible D gene TRBD1, 5 bases. The CDR3 is 17 residues long. Trimming stripped 6 bases from V and 0 bases from J, with 15 bases between. CDR1 is WSHSY and CDR2 is SAAADI in the germline V gene. Written as DNA, the CDR3 is TGCGCCAGCAGCCCGGGGCAGAAGAGCTCCTATAATTCACCCCTCCACTTT. Translated: CASSPGQKSSYNSPLHF.

This chain uses TRBV30 with TRBJ1-5; D gene unclear. Germline CDR1 GTSNPN, CDR2 SVGIG (reference sequence). The V and J ends lost 3 bases and 7 bases respectively, with 16 bases between them. The CDR3 totals 14 residues. The CDR3 reads CAWSDPLARQPQHF. The CDR3 DNA sequence: TGTGCCTGGAGCGACCCTCTCGCCCGGCAGCCCCAGCATTTT.

The chain links TRBV4-2 to TRBJ2-7; weak D call: TRBD2 (5 bases). From germline, CDR1 is LGHNA and CDR2 YNFKEQ. This CDR3 contains 15 residues. Trimming shortened V by 1 base and J by 1 base, and 11 bases separated the two germline ends. The CDR3 bases are TGTGCCAGCAGCCAAGTTGCGGGCTCTTCCTACGAGCAGTACTTC. Translation: CASSQVAGSSYEQYF.

This chain links TRBV9 with TRBJ2-5, with D unclear. With the DNA end fitting TRBJ2-7 better, the J assignment may be wrong. This CDR3 is built from 14 residues. Germline CDR1 and CDR2: SGDLS and YYNGEE. This CDR3 is CASSVSYSPYEQYF. The CDR3 nucleotides read TGTGCCAGCAGCGTGTCGTATAGTCCCTACGAGCAGTACTTC.

CDR3 nucleotide sequence: TGTGCCAGCAGCTTAGCGCTAAGGCAGGGGGCGAGGGAGCAGTACTTC. This gives the protein CASSLALRQGAREQYF. The chain couples TRBV7-8 to TRBJ2-7, with 8 bases identical to TRBD1. The CDR3 is made up of 16 amino acids. Germline-derived CDR1 and CDR2 are SGHVS and FQNEAQ. The junction had 11 bases not matched to a gene; V was cut back by 0 bases and J by 7 bases. The full variable domain, with the rest looked up from reference TRBV7-8 and TRBJ2-7, is GAGVSQSPRYKVAKRGQDVALRCDPISGHVSLFWYQQALGQGPEFLTYFQNEAQLDKSGLPSDRFFAERPEGSVSTLKIQRTQQEDSAVYLCASSLALRQGAREQYFGPGTRLTVT.

Here the CDR3 reads CASSLGQNYGYTF. In nucleotides, the CDR3 is TGCGCCAGCAGCTTGGGACAAAACTATGGCTACACCTTC. J is TRBJ1-2 and V is TRBV5-1; D remains unclear. Germline V gives CDR1 SGHRS, CDR2 YFSETQ. The CDR3 runs to 13 residues. V dropped 0 bases and J dropped 2 bases, with 5 bases sitting between them.